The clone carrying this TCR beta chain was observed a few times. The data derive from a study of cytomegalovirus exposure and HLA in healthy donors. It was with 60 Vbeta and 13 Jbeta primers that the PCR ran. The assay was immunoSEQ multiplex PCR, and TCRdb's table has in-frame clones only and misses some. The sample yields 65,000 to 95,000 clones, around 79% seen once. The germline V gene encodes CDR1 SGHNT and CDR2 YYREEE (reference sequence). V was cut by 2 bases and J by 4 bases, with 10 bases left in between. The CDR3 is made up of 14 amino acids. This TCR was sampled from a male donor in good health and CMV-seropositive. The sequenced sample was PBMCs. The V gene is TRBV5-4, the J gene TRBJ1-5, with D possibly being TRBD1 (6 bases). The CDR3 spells CASSLPGENQPQHF. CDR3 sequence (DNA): TGTGCCAGCAGCTTACCAGGGGAGAATCAGCCCCAGCATTTT.